This T cell receptor (beta chain) emerged from a study of T-cell reconstitution after alpha-beta-depleted transplantation in children. From germline, CDR1 is SGHVS and CDR2 FQNEAQ. The CDR3 consists of 13 residues. Trimming left V 6 bases short and J 0 bases short, with 6 bases between. On this clonotype itself: The antigen remains unidentified.

Overall study results and limits: T-cell counts and diversity were attributed mostly to newly produced T cells one year after transplant. Recipient T cells and thymic progenitors that survived gave rise to the high TCRbeta diversity observed at day 60 in some patients. Several hundred graft clones that had expanded were reportedly the source of alpha-beta T cells about two months after transplant.

Using unique molecular identifiers, the investigators prepared the TCRbeta library. MiXCR, run by TCRdb on the PCR reads, gives a single entry per CDR3 protein. The sample contains under 450,000 distinct CDR3 sequences, 15% to 20% of which appear only once. The material was PBMCs, mostly from graft donor cells, obtained 360 days after TCRalphabeta/CD19-depleted stem cell transplant. This chain connects TRBV7-8 to TRBJ2-4; D remains ambiguous. The TCR was taken from a boy under three years old who had a stem cell transplant for Wiskott-Aldrich syndrome, so the T cells may come from the graft donor. The CDR3 loop reads CASSDLAKNIQYF. The DNA for the CDR3 is TGTGCCAGCAGTGACCTAGCCAAAAACATTCAGTACTTC.